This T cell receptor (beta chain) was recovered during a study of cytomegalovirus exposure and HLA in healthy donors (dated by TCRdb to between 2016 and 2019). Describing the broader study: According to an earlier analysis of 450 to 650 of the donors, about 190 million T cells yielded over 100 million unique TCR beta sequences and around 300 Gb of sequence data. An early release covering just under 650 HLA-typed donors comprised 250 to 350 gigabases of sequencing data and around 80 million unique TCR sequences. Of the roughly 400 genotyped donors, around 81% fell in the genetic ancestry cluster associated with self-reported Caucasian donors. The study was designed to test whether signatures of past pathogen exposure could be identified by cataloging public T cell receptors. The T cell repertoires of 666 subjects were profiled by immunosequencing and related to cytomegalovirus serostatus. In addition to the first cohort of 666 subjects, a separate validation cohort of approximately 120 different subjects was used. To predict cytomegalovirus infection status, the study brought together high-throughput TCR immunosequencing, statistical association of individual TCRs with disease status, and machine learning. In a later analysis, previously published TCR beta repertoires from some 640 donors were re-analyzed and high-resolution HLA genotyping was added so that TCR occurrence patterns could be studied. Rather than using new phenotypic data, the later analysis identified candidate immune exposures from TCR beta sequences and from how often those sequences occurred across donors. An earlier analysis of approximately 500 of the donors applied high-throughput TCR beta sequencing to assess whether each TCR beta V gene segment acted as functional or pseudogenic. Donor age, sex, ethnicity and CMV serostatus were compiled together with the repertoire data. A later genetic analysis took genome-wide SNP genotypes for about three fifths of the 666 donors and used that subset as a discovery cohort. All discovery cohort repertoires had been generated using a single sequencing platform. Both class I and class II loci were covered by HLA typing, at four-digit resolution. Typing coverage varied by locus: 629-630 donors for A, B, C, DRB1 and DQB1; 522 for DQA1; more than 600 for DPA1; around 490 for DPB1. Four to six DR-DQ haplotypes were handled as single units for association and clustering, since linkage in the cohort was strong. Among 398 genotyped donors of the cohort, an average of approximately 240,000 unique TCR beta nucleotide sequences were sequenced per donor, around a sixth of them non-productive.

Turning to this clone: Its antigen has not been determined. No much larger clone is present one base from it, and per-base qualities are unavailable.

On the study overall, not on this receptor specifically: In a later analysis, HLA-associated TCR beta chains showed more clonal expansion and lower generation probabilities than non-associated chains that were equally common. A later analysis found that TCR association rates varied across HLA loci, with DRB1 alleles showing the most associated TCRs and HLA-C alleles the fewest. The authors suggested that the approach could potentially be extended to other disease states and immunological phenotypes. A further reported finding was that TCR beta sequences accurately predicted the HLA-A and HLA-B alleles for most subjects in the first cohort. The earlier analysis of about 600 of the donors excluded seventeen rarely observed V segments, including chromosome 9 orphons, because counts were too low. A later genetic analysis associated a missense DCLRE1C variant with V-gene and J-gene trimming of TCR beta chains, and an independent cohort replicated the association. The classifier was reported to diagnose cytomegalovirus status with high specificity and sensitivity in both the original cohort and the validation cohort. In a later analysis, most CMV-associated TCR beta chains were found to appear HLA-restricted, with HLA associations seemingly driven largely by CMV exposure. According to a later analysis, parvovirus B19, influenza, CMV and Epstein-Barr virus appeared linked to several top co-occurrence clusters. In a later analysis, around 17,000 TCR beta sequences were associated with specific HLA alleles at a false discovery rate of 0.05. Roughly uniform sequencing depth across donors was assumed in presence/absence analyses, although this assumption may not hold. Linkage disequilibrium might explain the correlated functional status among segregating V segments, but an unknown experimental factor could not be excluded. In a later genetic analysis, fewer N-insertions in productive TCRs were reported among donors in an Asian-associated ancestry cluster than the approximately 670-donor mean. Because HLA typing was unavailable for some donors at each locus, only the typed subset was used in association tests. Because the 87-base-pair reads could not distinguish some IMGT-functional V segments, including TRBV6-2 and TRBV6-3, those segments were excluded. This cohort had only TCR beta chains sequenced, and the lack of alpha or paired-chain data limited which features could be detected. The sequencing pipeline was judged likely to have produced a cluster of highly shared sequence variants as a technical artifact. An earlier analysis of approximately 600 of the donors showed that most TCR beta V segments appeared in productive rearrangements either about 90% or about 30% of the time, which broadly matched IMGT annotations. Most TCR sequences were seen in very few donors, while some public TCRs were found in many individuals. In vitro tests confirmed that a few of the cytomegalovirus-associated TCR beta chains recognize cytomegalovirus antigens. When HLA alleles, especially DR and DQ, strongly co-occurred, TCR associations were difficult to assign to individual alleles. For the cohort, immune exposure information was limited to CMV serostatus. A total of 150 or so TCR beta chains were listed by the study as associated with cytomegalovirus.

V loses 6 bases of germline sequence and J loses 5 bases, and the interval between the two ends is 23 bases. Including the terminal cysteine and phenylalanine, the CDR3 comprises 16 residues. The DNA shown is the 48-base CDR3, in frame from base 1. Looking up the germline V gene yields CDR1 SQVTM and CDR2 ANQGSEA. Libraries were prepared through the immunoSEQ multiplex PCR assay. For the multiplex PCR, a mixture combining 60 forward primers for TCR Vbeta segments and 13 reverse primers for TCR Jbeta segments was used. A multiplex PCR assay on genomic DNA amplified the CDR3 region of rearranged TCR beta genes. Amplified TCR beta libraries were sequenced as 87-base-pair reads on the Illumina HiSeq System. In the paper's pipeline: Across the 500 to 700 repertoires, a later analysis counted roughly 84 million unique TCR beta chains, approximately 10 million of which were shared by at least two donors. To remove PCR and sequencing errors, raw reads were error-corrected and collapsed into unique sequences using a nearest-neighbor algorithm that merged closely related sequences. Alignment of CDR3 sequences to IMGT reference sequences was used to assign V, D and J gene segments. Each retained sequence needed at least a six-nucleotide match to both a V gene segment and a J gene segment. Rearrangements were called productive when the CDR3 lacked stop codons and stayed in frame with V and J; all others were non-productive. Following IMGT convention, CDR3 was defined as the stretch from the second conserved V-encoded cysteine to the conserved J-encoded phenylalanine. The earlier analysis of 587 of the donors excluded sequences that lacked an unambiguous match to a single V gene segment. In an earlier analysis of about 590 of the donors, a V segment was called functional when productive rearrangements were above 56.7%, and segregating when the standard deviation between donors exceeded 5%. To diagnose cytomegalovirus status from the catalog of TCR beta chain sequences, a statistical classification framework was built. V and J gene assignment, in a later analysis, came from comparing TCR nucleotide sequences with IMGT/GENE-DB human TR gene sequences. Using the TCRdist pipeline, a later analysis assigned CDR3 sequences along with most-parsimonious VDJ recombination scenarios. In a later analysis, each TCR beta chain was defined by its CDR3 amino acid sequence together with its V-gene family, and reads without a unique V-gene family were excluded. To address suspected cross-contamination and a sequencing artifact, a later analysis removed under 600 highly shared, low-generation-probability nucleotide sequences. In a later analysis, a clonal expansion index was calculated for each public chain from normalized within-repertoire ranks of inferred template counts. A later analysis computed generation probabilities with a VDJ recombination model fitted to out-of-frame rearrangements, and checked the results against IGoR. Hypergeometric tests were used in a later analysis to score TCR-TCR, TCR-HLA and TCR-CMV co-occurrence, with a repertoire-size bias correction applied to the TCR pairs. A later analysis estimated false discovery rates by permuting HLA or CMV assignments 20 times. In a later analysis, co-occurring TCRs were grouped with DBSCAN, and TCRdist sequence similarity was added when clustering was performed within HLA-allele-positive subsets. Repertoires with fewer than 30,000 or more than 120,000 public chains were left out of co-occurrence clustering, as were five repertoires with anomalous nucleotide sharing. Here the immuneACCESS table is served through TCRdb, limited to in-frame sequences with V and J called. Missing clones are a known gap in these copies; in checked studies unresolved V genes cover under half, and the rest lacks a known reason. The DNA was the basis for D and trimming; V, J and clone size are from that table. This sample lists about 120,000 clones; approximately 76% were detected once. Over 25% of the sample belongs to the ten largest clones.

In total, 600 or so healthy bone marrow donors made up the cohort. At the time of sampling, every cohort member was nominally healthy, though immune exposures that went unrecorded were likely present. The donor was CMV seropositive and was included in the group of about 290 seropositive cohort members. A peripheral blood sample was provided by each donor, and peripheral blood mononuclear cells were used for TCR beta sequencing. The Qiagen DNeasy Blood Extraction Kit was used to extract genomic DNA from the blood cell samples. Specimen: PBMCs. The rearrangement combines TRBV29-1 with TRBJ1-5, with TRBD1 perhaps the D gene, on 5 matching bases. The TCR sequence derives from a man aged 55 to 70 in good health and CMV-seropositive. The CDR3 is CSVRPTGLGDDQPQHF. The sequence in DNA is TGCAGCGTACGACCTACGGGACTCGGGGACGATCAGCCCCAGCATTTT.